This TCR beta chain emerged from a study of T cells after yellow fever vaccination. The CDR3 contains 14 residues. From germline, CDR1 is WNHNN and CDR2 SYGVQD (reference sequence). After removal of 6 bases from V and 6 bases from J, the junction contained 8 bases not matched to a gene. TCRdb reprocessed the 5' RACE reads via MiXCR and lists one record per CDR3 protein. Here the sample spans over 110,000 distinct CDR3 sequences, approximately 7.7% being singletons. This clonotype was recorded many times. V usage is TRBV10-1 and J usage is TRBJ2-1, with TRBD1 matching over 7 bases. The sequence came from a man aged 30 to 39 who received the YFV17D yellow fever vaccine. This specimen consisted of CD4+ T cells sorted from PBMCs, obtained 5 days after the yellow fever booster vaccination. CDR3 loop: CASRQTGTLNEQFF. The CDR3 DNA reads as TGCGCCAGCAGGCAGACAGGGACCCTCAATGAGCAGTTCTTC.